The T cell receptor beta chain described here comes from a study of blood T cell repertoires in COVID-19. TCRdb's copy holds only in-frame clones and misses some; the assay was immunoSEQ multiplex PCR. The table includes some 170,000 clones, about 72% detected once. The CDR3 consists of 17 residues. Germline V gives CDR1 MNHNY, CDR2 SVGAGI (reference sequence). V dropped 5 bases and J dropped 6 bases, with 23 bases sitting between them. Enrollees, roughly 18 to 95 years old, lived in approximately 25 US areas. The study assigned cohorts using participant-reported clinical history. The study counted Cohort 3 donors as recovered given two negative PCRs, clearance, or symptom resolution.

The source material was PBMCs or T cells enriched from blood (not recorded which). This receptor was taken from a woman in her forties or fifties who had recovered from COVID-19. The V call is TRBV6-6, the J call TRBJ1-5, with D possibly TRBD1 on 5 matching bases. CDR3 protein: CASSRSGGQRMAQPQHF. In DNA form, the CDR3 reads TGTGCCAGCAGTCGGAGCGGGGGTCAACGGATGGCTCAGCCCCAGCATTTT.